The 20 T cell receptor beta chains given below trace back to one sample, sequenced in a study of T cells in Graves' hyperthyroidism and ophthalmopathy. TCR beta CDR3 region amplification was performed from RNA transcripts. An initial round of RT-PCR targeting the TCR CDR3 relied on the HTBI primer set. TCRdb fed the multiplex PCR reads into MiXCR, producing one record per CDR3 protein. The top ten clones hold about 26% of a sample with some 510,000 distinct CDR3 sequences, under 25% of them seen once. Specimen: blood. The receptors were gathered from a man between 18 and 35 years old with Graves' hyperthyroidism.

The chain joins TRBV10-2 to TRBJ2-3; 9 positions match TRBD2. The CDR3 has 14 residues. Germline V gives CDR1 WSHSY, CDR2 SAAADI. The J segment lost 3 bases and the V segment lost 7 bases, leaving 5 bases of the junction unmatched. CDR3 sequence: CASTIAGATDTQYF. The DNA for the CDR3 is TGCGCCAGCACCATAGCGGGGGCGACAGATACGCAGTATTTT.

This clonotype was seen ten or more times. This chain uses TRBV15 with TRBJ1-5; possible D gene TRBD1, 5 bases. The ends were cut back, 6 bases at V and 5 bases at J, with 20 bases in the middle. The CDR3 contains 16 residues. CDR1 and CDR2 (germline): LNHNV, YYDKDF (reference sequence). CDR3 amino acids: CATSTGYDRPDQPQHF. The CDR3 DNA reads TGTGCCACCAGTACGGGTTATGACAGACCAGATCAGCCCCAGCATTTT.

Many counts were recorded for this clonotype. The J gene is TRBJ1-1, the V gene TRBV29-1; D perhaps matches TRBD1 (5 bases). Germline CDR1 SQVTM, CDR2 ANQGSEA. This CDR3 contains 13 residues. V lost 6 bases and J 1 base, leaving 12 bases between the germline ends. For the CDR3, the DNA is TGCAGCGTAACAGGACAATCGAACACTGAAGCTTTCTTT. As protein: CSVTGQSNTEAFF.

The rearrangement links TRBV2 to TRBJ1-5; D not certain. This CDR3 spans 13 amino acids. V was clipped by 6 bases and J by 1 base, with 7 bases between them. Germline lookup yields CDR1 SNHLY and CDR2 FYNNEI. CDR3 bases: TGTGCCAGCAGGGCGTGGAGCAATCAGCCCCAGCATTTT. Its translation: CASRAWSNQPQHF.

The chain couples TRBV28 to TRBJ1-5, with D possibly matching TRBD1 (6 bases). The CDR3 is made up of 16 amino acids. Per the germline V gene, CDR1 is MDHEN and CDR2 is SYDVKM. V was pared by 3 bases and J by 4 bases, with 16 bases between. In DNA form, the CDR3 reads TGTGCCAGCAGTTTTGATTCCAGGGGCGGAAATCAGCCCCAGCATTTT. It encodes CASSFDSRGGNQPQHF. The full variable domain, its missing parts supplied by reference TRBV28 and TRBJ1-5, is DVKVTQSSRYLVKRTGEKVFLECVQDMDHENMFWYRQDPGLGLRLIYFSYDVKMKEKGDIPEGYSVSREKKERFSLILESASTNQTSMYLCASSFDSRGGNQPQHFGDGTRLSIL.

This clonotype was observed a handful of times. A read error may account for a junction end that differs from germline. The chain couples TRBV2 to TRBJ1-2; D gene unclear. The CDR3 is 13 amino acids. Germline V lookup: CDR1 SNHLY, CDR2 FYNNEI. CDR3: CARSEPANYGYTF. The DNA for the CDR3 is TGTGCCAGAAGTGAGCCAGCTAACTATGGCTACACCTTC.

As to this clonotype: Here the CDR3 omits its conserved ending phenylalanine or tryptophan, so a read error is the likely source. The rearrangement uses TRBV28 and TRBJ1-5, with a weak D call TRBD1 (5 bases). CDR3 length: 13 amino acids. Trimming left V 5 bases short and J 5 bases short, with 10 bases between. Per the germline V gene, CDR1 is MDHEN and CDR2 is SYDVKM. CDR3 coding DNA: TGTGCCAGCAGTGGCAGGGTCGATCAGCCCCAGCATTCT. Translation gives CASSGRVDQPQHS.

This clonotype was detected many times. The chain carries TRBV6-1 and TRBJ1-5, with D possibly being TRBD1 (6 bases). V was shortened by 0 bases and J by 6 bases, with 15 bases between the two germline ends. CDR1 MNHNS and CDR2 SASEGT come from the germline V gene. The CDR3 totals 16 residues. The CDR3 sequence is CASSEATGTRLQPQHF. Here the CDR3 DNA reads TGTGCCAGCAGTGAAGCTACAGGGACGAGACTTCAGCCCCAGCATTTT.

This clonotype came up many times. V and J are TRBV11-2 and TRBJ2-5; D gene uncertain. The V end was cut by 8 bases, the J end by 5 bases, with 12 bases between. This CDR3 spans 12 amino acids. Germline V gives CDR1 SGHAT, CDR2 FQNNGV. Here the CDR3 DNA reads TGTGCCAGCGCCTCCACCCGGGAGACCCAGTACTTC. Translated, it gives CASASTRETQYF.

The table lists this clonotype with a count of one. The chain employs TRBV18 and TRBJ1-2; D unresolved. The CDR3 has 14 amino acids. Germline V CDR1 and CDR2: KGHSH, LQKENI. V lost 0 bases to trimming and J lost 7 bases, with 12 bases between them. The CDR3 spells CASSPPRSEGGYTF. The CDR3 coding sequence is TGTGCCAGCTCACCACCGAGGTCGGAGGGTGGCTACACCTTC. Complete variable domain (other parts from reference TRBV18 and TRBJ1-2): NAGVMQNPRHLVRRRGQEARLRCSPMKGHSHVYWYRQLPEEGLKFMVYLQKENIIDESGMPKERFSAEFPKEGPSILRIQQVVRGDSAAYFCASSPPRSEGGYTFGSGTRLTVV.

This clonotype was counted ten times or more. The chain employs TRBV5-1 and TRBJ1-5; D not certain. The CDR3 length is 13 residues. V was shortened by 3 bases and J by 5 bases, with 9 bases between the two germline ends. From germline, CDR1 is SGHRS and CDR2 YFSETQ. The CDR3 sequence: CASSYDADQPQHF. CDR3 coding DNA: TGCGCCAGCAGCTACGACGCGGATCAGCCCCAGCATTTT.

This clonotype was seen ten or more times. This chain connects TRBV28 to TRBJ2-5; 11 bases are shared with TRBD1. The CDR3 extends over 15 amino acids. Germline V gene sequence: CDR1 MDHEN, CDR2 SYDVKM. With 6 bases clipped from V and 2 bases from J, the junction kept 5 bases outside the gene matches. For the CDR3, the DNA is TGTGCCAGCAGCCCGGACAGGGGGCGTCAAGAGACCCAGTACTTC. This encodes CASSPDRGRQETQYF. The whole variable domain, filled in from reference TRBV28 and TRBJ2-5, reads DVKVTQSSRYLVKRTGEKVFLECVQDMDHENMFWYRQDPGLGLRLIYFSYDVKMKEKGDIPEGYSVSREKKERFSLILESASTNQTSMYLCASSPDRGRQETQYFGPGTRLLVL.

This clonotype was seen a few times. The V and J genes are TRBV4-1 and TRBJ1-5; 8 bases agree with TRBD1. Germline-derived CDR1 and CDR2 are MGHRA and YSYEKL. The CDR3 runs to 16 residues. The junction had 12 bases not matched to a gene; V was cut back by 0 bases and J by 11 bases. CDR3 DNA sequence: TGCGCCAGCAGCCAAGAGGGGACAGGTCTATCAGGGACCCAGCATTTT. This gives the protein CASSQEGTGLSGTQHF.

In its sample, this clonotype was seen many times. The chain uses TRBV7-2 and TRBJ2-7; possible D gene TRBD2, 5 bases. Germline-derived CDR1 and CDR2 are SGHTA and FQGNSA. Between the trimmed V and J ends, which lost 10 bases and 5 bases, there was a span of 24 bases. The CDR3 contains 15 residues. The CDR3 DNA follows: TGTGCCACCTCCCTGAGGGCCGAAACTCGGAACGAGCAGTACTTC. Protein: CATSLRAETRNEQYF.

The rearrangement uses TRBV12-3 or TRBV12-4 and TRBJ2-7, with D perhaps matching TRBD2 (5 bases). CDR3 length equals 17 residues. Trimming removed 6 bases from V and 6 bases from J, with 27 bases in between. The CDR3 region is CASSRRGIGVGSSEQYF. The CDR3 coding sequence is TGTGCCAGCAGCCGTCGCGGTATCGGGGTGGGATCGTCCGAGCAGTACTTC.

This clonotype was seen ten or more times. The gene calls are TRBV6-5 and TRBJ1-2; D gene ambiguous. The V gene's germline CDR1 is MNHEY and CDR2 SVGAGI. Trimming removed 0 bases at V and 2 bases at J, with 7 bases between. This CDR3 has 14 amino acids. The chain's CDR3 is CASSYSRVNYGYTF. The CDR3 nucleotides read TGTGCCAGCAGTTACTCGAGGGTCAACTATGGCTACACCTTC.

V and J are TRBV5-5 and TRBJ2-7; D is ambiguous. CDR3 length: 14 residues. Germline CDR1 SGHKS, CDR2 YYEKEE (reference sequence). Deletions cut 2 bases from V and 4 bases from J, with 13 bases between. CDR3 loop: CASSFNGFDYEQYF. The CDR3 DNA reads TGTGCCAGCAGCTTCAATGGTTTTGATTACGAGCAGTACTTC. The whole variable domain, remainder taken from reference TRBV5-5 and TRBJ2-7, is DAGVTQSPTHLIKTRGQQVTLRCSPISGHKSVSWYQQVLGQGPQFIFQYYEKEERGRGNFPDRFSARQFPNYSSELNVNALLLGDSALYLCASSFNGFDYEQYFGPGTRLTVT.

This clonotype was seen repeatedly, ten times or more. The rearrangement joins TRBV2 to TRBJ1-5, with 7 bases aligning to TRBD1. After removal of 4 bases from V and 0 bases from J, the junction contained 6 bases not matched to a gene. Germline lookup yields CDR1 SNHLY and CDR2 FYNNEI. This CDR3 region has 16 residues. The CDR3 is CASSVLDRDSNQPQHF. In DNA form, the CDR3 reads TGTGCCAGCAGTGTCCTTGACAGGGATAGCAATCAGCCCCAGCATTTT.

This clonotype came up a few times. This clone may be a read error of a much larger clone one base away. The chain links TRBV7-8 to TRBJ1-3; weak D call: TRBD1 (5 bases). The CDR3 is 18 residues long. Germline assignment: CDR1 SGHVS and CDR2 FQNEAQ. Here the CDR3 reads CVSSLHRITAGRGNTIYF. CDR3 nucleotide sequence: TGTGTCAGCAGCTTGCACAGGATAACCGCCGGGCGAGGAAACACCATATATTTT.

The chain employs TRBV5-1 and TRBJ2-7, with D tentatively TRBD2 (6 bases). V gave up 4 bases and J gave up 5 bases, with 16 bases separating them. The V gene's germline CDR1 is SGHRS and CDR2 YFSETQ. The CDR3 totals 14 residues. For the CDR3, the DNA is TGCGCCAGCAGCCCCGGAGGGCCCTTGCACGAGCAGTACTTC. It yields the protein CASSPGGPLHEQYF.